The 5 T cell receptor beta chains given below trace back to one sample, sequenced in a study of T cell repertoires in cytomegalovirus infection. TCRdb redid the calling of the reads with MiXCR, one entry per CDR3 protein. The sample lists around 900,000 distinct CDR3 sequences, approximately 33% occurring once. No cognate antigen is known for these TCRs. Sequencing was performed on cultured CD8+ T cells from PBMCs, taken from culture after CMV antigen stimulation. The receptors originated from a human donor in good health (CMV status not recorded). Some clones in this sample may be carry-over from other donors' samples.

The CDR3 DNA reads TGTGCCAGCTCACCCAGAGACCCTCTACTAGCGGGGGATCGCACAGATACGCAGTATTTT. Encoded protein: CASSPRDPLLAGDRTDTQYF. The rearrangement joins TRBV18 to TRBJ2-3, with 11 bases fitting TRBD2. The CDR3 covers 20 residues. CDR1 and CDR2 from the germline V gene are KGHSH and LQKENI. Trimming cost V 3 bases and J 1 base; bases outside gene matches: 15.

This clonotype was observed a few times. The V and J genes are TRBV6-1 and TRBJ2-6; TRBD1 matches at 11 bases. The CDR3 sequence is 17 residues long. CDR1 and CDR2 from the germline V gene are MNHNS and SASEGT. The V segment lost 11 bases and the J segment 0 bases; nucleotides outside the gene matches: 9. The CDR3 nucleotides are TGTGCCGCCGAAGGGACAGGGGGTACCTCTGGGGCCAACGTCCTGACTTTC. Translation gives CAAEGTGGTSGANVLTF.

V usage is TRBV7-3 and J usage is TRBJ2-1; 10 nucleotides align to TRBD2. The germline gives CDR1 SGHTA, CDR2 FQGTGA. The V gene end was trimmed by 5 bases and the J gene end by 3 bases; junction bases not matched to a gene: 4. The CDR3 spans 15 residues. CDR3 protein: CASSAWTSGYNEQFF. CDR3 bases: TGTGCCAGCAGCGCCTGGACTAGCGGCTACAATGAGCAGTTCTTC.

The CDR3 here is CASSPPGDRRHNEQFF. The CDR3 DNA sequence: TGTGCCAGCAGCCCCCCGGGGGACAGGCGACACAATGAGCAGTTCTTC. This chain links TRBV7-9 with TRBJ2-1; 8 positions agree with TRBD1. Germline V gene lookup returns CDR1 SEHNR and CDR2 FQNEAQ (reference sequence). The CDR3 has 16 residues. Losses at the gene ends were 5 bases for V and 5 bases for J; bases not matched to a gene: 11.

V usage is TRBV19 and J usage is TRBJ1-2; TRBD1 is a possible D gene (6 bases). CDR3 length: 15 amino acids. Trimming removed 3 bases from V and 8 bases from J, with 19 bases in between. Looked up from germline, CDR1 is LNHDA and CDR2 is SQIVND (reference sequence). CDR3 residues: CASSIPAGDGIGYTF. The CDR3 DNA sequence: TGTGCCAGTAGTATCCCCGCAGGGGACGGAATAGGCTACACCTTC.